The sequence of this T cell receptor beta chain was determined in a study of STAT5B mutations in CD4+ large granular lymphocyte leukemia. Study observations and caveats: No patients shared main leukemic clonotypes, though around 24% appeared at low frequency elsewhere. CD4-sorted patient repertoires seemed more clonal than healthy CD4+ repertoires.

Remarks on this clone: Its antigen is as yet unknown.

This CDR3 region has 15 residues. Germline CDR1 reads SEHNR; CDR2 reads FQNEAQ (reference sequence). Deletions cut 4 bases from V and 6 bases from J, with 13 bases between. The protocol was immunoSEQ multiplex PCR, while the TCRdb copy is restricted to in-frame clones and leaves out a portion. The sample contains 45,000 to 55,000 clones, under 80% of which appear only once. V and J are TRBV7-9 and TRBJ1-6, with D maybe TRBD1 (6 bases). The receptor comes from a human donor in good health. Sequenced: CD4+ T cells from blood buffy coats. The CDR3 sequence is CASSWEGTSNSPLHF. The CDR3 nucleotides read TGTGCCAGCAGCTGGGAGGGGACATCTAATTCACCCCTCCACTTT.